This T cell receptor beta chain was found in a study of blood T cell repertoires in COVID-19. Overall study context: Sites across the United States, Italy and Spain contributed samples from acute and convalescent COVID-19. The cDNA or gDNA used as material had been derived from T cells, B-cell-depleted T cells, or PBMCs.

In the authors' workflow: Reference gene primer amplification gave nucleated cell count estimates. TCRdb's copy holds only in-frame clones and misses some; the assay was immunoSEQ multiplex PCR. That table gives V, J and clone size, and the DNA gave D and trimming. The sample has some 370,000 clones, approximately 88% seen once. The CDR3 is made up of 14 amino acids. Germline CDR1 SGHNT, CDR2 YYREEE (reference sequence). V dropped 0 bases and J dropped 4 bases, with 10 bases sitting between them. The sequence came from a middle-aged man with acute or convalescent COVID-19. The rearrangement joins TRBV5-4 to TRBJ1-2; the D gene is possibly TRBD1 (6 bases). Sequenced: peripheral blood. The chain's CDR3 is CASSLGGQLYGYTF. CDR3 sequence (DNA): TGTGCCAGCAGCTTGGGTGGACAGCTCTATGGCTACACCTTC.